What follows are 24 T cell receptor beta chains derived from one specimen sequenced in a study of blood T cell repertoires in COVID-19. TCRdb's table, derived via immunoSEQ multiplex PCR, lists solely in-frame clones and lacks some. The table includes 100,000 to 150,000 clones, approximately 90% detected once. Sequencing used peripheral blood. The origin of the receptors is a woman in her 50s with acute or convalescent COVID-19.

The CDR3 is CASSTSSGLAGGPSSYEQYF. In nucleotides, the CDR3 is TGTGCCAGCAGCACCTCCTCTGGACTAGCGGGAGGGCCCAGCTCCTACGAGCAGTACTTC. V and J are TRBV7-9 and TRBJ2-7, with 15 nucleotides matching TRBD2. V dropped 5 bases and J dropped 0; count of bases not matched to a gene: 14. This CDR3 has 20 residues. The germline gives CDR1 SEHNR, CDR2 FQNEAQ (reference sequence).

This clone has a single count. The V gene is TRBV28, the J gene TRBJ2-3; TRBD2 aligns across 7 bases. Germline lookup yields CDR1 MDHEN and CDR2 SYDVKM. The CDR3 has 16 residues. V was clipped by 5 bases and J by 5 bases; unmatched bases: 13. CDR3 DNA sequence: TGTGCCAGCAGTACCCCCCAGAGCGGGACGAAAGATACGCAGTATTTT. This encodes CASSTPQSGTKDTQYF.

V is TRBV10-2 and J is TRBJ2-3; 11 bases line up with TRBD2. Germline V gives CDR1 WSHSY, CDR2 SAAADI. The CDR3 contains 18 residues. Losses at the gene ends were 2 bases for V and 0 bases for J; bases not matched to a gene: 7. CDR3 in DNA: TGCGCCAGCAGTGAGAAGATTAGCGGGGGGGCGAGCACAGATACGCAGTATTTT. Translated, it gives CASSEKISGGASTDTQYF.

The V gene is TRBV3-1 (or the pseudogene TRBV3-2), the J gene TRBJ1-2, with D perhaps TRBD1 (6 bases). Trimming cost V 0 bases and J 4 bases, with 18 bases left between them. Germline CDR1 reads LGHDT; CDR2 reads YNNKEL (reference sequence). The CDR3 has 17 amino acids. CDR3 amino acids: CASSQDFGQLWGYGYTF. The CDR3 coding sequence is TGTGCCAGCAGCCAAGATTTCGGACAGCTATGGGGCTATGGCTACACCTTC.

This clone was observed a single time. CDR3 residues: CASSPDEREGYTF. CDR3 bases: TGTGCCAGCTCCCCAGATGAGAGGGAGGGCTACACCTTC. This chain uses TRBV18 with TRBJ1-2; D ambiguous. Germline V gives CDR1 KGHSH, CDR2 LQKENI. V was pared by 6 bases and J by 8 bases, with 16 bases between. The CDR3 contains 13 residues.

This clone is a singleton in its sample. The genes are TRBV6-4 and TRBJ2-7; 10 positions agree with TRBD2. This CDR3 contains 14 residues. The V gene's germline CDR1 is MRHNA and CDR2 SNTAGT. After removal of 3 bases from V and 4 bases from J, the junction contained 3 bases not matched to a gene. CDR3 nucleotides: TGTGCCAGCAGTGAGACTAGCGGGCTGTACGAGCAGTACTTC. It encodes CASSETSGLYEQYF.

The chain uses TRBV28 and TRBJ1-2; D ambiguous. The germline V and J ends were trimmed by 4 bases and 6 bases, with 9 bases remaining between them. The germline V gene has CDR1 MDHEN and CDR2 SYDVKM. The CDR3 runs 12 residues. CDR3 bases: TGTGCCAGCAGTTCCCCCCGGGATGGCTACACCTTC. Translated: CASSSPRDGYTF.

The gene calls are TRBV6-2 or TRBV6-3 and TRBJ2-5; D is perhaps TRBD2 (6 bases). Per germline, CDR1 MNHEY and CDR2 SVGEGT. This CDR3 has 17 residues. Trimming removed 6 bases at V and 0 bases at J, with 20 bases between. The CDR3 reads CASSPGFAGSYQETQYF. The CDR3 nucleotides are TGTGCCAGCAGCCCGGGGTTTGCGGGGTCGTACCAAGAGACCCAGTACTTC.

The CDR3 reads CASSLVSGYEQYF. CDR3 nucleotides: TGTGCCAGCAGCCTAGTGAGCGGGTACGAGCAGTACTTC. This chain joins TRBV7-2 and TRBJ2-7; perhaps TRBD2 as D (6 bases). Per germline, CDR1 SGHTA and CDR2 FQGNSA. V was trimmed by 5 bases and J by 4 bases, leaving 12 bases between them. The CDR3 sequence is 13 residues long.

In this sample, this clone turned up a few times. The chain uses TRBV7-8 and TRBJ2-7, with TRBD1 as a possible D gene (5 bases). Trimming cost V 5 bases and J 3 bases, with 14 bases left between them. Germline V gene data show CDR1 as SGHVS and CDR2 as FQNEAQ. The CDR3 totals 14 residues. The CDR3 region is CASSRDSMVYEQYF. DNA of the CDR3: TGTGCCAGCAGCCGAGACAGTATGGTCTACGAGCAGTACTTC.

The rearrangement links TRBV19 to TRBJ1-2; a weak D match, TRBD1 (5 bases). V was cut by 8 bases and J by 5 bases, with 18 bases left in between. The germline V gene has CDR1 LNHDA and CDR2 SQIVND (reference sequence). The CDR3 loop spans 14 amino acids. The CDR3: CASGNPDTFYGYTF. CDR3 in DNA: TGTGCCAGTGGCAACCCGGACACTTTTTATGGCTACACCTTC.

This sequence joins TRBV6-5 and TRBJ2-5, with 10 bases lining up with TRBD1. This CDR3 spans 16 amino acids. Germline V gene sequence: CDR1 MNHEY, CDR2 SVGAGI. V lost 0 bases, J lost 3 bases, and 4 bases stayed unmatched. As DNA, the CDR3 is TGTGCCAGCAGTTACTCGAGGGGGACAGGGGAAGAGACCCAGTACTTC. It translates to CASSYSRGTGEETQYF.

The chain combines TRBV18 with TRBJ2-2; D unclear. This CDR3 has 17 amino acids. From germline, CDR1 is KGHSH and CDR2 LQKENI. Between the trimmed V and J ends, which lost 3 bases and 0 bases, there was a span of 14 bases. The CDR3 DNA reads TGTGCCAGCTCACCTCGAGGAGACGAGACGAACACCGGGGAGCTGTTTTTT. Protein: CASSPRGDETNTGELFF.

The rearrangement links TRBV11-3 to TRBJ2-7; D may be TRBD2 (7 bases). Germline loops: CDR1 SGHNT, CDR2 YENEEA. This CDR3 comprises 14 residues. The V end lost 1 base, the J end lost 3 bases, and 10 bases lay between the germline ends. CDR3 sequence: CASSLVGGGYEQYF. CDR3 sequence (DNA): TGTGCCAGCAGCTTAGTGGGAGGGGGCTACGAGCAGTACTTC.

The chain uses TRBV6-2 or TRBV6-3 and TRBJ1-5; 7 nucleotides align to TRBD1. Per the germline V gene, CDR1 is MNHEY and CDR2 is SVGEGT. Trimming took 6 bases from V and 4 from J; bases not matched to a gene: 6. There are 14 residues in the CDR3. CDR3 protein: CASSQGGANQPQHF. The DNA for the CDR3 is TGTGCCAGCAGCCAGGGGGGGGCGAATCAGCCCCAGCATTTT.

The chain uses TRBV2 and TRBJ2-7; the match to TRBD2 covers 7 bases. CDR1 SNHLY and CDR2 FYNNEI come from the germline V gene. The length of the CDR3 is 14 residues. J was trimmed by 3 bases and V by 4 bases; bases with no gene match: 6. CDR3 protein: CASSVNGRFYEQYF. The CDR3 nucleotides are TGTGCCAGCAGTGTTAACGGGAGGTTCTACGAGCAGTACTTC.

This chain uses TRBV7-2 with TRBJ2-1, with D perhaps TRBD2 (5 bases). Germline V gene lookup returns CDR1 SGHTA and CDR2 FQGNSA. V was shortened by 3 bases and J by 5 bases, with 11 bases between the two germline ends. The CDR3 totals 14 residues. CDR3 bases: TGTGCCAGCAGCTTCGAGGGAGTTGACAATGAGCAGTTCTTC. Translated, it gives CASSFEGVDNEQFF.

The count of this clone is one. The rearrangement uses TRBV24-1 and TRBJ2-1; 10 nucleotides line up with TRBD2. J lost 8 bases, V lost 5 bases, and 5 bases had no gene match. The germline V gene encodes CDR1 KGHDR and CDR2 SFDVKD. This CDR3 region has 14 residues. Here the CDR3 DNA reads TGTGCCACCAGTGCGAGCGGGAGGGCCGATGAGCAGTTCTTC. Translated, it gives CATSASGRADEQFF.

The chain combines TRBV28 with TRBJ2-7; TRBD2 matches 7 bases. There are 16 residues in the CDR3. CDR1 and CDR2 from the germline V gene are MDHEN and SYDVKM. The J segment lost 1 base and the V segment lost 1 base, leaving 7 bases of the junction unmatched. The CDR3 nucleotides read TGTGCCAGCAGTTTATACGCTAGCGGCCGTTCCTACGAGCAGTACTTC. It yields the protein CASSLYASGRSYEQYF.

The count of this clone is one. The chain recombines TRBV2 with TRBJ1-1; possible D gene TRBD1, 5 bases. V dropped 7 bases and J dropped 4 bases, with 13 bases sitting between them. The CDR3 spans 13 residues. Germline assignment: CDR1 SNHLY and CDR2 FYNNEI. The CDR3, as DNA: TGTGCCAGCATCCGACAGTCGCCCACTGAAGCTTTCTTT. Translation gives CASIRQSPTEAFF.

This sequence joins TRBV5-5 and TRBJ2-7; 7 nucleotides line up with TRBD1. The CDR3 has 14 residues. CDR1 is SGHKS and CDR2 is YYEKEE in the germline V gene (reference sequence). After removal of 8 bases from V and 6 bases from J, the junction contained 14 bases not matched to a gene. Here the CDR3 DNA reads TGTGCCAGTAACCCCGTAGTAGGGGGCGGCGAGCAGTACTTC. Its translation is CASNPVVGGGEQYF.

The chain carries TRBV9 and TRBJ1-2, with 7 nucleotides matching TRBD1. This CDR3 is built from 13 residues. Germline V gene sequence: CDR1 SGDLS, CDR2 YYNGEE. V lost 0 bases to trimming and J lost 4 bases; unmatched junction nucleotides: 0. CDR3 coding DNA: TGTGCCAGCAGCGTAGGGGACAGCTATGGCTACACCTTC. As protein: CASSVGDSYGYTF.

The gene calls are TRBV2 and TRBJ2-7; TRBD1 matches 12 bases. The V and J ends lost 6 bases and 5 bases, in that order; junction bases with no gene match: 5. CDR3 length: 14 residues. Germline CDR1 is SNHLY and CDR2 is FYNNEI. CDR3: CASRAGQGANEQYF. CDR3 nucleotide sequence: TGTGCCAGCAGGGCGGGACAGGGGGCGAACGAGCAGTACTTC. Complete variable domain (other parts from reference TRBV2 and TRBJ2-7): EPEVTQTPSHQVTQMGQEVILRCVPISNHLYFYWYRQILGQKVEFLVSFYNNEISEKSEIFDDQFSVERPDGSNFTLKIRSTKLEDSAMYFCASRAGQGANEQYFGPGTRLTVT.

This clone was counted once. The CDR3 nucleotides read TGTGCCAGCAGCTTAGGTAGCGGGGGGTCCTCCTACGAGCAGTACTTC. Translated: CASSLGSGGSSYEQYF. The chain is built from TRBV7-6 and TRBJ2-7, with 10 bases matching TRBD2. The CDR3 sequence is 16 residues long. The V and J ends lost 1 base and 0 bases, in that order; junction bases with no gene match: 3. Germline V lookup: CDR1 SGHVS, CDR2 FNYEAQ.